A selection of T cell receptor beta chains follows, all from one sample in a study of T cell repertoires in cytomegalovirus infection. These receptors lack a known antigen. From the reads, TCRdb called clonotypes with MiXCR, one entry per CDR3 protein. The table shows approximately 770,000 distinct CDR3 sequences, with under 35% occurring only once. Material: cultured CD8+ T cells from PBMCs, obtained from culture after CMV antigen stimulation. The receptors come from a human donor in good health (CMV status not recorded). Some clones in this sample may be carry-over from other donors' samples. The CDR3 runs from the conserved cysteine through the conserved F or W. The D gene is left open where the match is weak. Expanded clones get a size class; other rows say once, few or many, or leave the size out.

d_call clone_size j_call v_call cdr3_nt cdr3_aa
NA NA TRBJ2-1 TRBV28 TGTGCCAGCAGATGGGACTCCTCCAGCTCCTACAATGAGCAGTTCTTC CASRWDSSSSYNEQFF
TRBD2 NA TRBJ2-1 TRBV19 TGTGCCAGTAGTACGGCGGGGGGTGACAATGAGCAGTTCTTC CASSTAGGDNEQFF
NA NA TRBJ2-1 TRBV29-1 TGCAGCGTCGACCGAAGCTCCTACAATGAGCAGTTCTTC CSVDRSSYNEQFF
NA once TRBJ2-1 TRBV6-6 TGTGCCAGCAGGAGCCCAAATGAGCAGTTCTTC CASRSPNEQFF
NA NA TRBJ1-2 TRBV20-1 TGCAGTGCTAGAGATCCCAACGCGGACTATGGCTACACCTTC CSARDPNADYGYTF
TRBD1 many TRBJ1-1 TRBV7-9 TGTGCCAGCAGCCCGAGGCGACAGGGGAACACTGAAGCTTTCTTT CASSPRRQGNTEAFF
NA NA TRBJ1-1 TRBV27 TGTGCCAGCAGTTTATCGCTTATAGGACTGAACACTGAAGCTTTCTTT CASSLSLIGLNTEAFF
NA many TRBJ2-1 TRBV12-3/TRBV12-4 TGTGCCAGCAGCCCGGACCAATACAATGAGCAGTTCTTC CASSPDQYNEQFF
TRBD2 NA TRBJ2-1 TRBV7-6 TGTGCCAGCAGACCGTCGAGCGGGGGGTTTTACAATGAGCAGTTCTTC CASRPSSGGFYNEQFF
TRBD2 NA TRBJ2-7 TRBV27 TGTGCCAGCAGTTTGATTGGCGGGGGGGCGATCGAGCAGTACTTC CASSLIGGGAIEQYF
TRBD1 NA TRBJ1-2 TRBV6-5 TGTGCCAGCAGGTTGACAGGGACTTCGCGCCTTTATGGCTACACCTTC CASRLTGTSRLYGYTF
TRBD2 few TRBJ2-5 TRBV29-1 TGCAGCGTTGAAGATTGGGGTAGCGGGGGCCTTCAAGAGACCCAGTACTTC CSVEDWGSGGLQETQYF
NA NA TRBJ2-3 TRBV19 TGTGCCAGTACCACAACTCGAACAGATACGCAGTATTTT CASTTTRTDTQYF
TRBD1 NA TRBJ2-2 TRBV15 TGTGCCACCAGGGTAGGGATCGACAGGGAGAACACCGGGGAGCTGTTTTTT CATRVGIDRENTGELFF
NA NA TRBJ1-5 TRBV28 TGTGCCAGCAGTTCCCCTATAATTCAGGGAAATCAGCCCCAGCATTTT CASSSPIIQGNQPQHF
NA few TRBJ2-1 TRBV6-5 TGTGCCAGCAGTTTCACAGGGTTCAATGAGCAGTTCTTC CASSFTGFNEQFF
NA NA TRBJ2-1 TRBV10-3 TGTGCCACCCTAGCGAGCAATGAGCAGTTCTTC CATLASNEQFF
NA NA TRBJ2-7 TRBV27 TGTGCCAGCAGTGGAAGGCCTACCTACGAGCAGTACTTC CASSGRPTYEQYF
NA many TRBJ2-5 TRBV20-1 TGCAGTGCGACTCGTGGGGGTGGAGAGACCCAGTACTTC CSATRGGGETQYF
NA NA TRBJ2-5 TRBV12-3/TRBV12-4 TGTGCCAGCAGGCGTACAGGGTGGCAAGAGACCCAGTACTTC CASRRTGWQETQYF
NA few TRBJ1-5 TRBV4-1 TGCGCCAGCAGCCAAGAGTTACAGAGCAATCAGCCCCAGCATTTT CASSQELQSNQPQHF
TRBD1 NA TRBJ1-2 TRBV27 TGTGCCAGCAGTTCGGCGAACAGGGGCGGCTATGGCTACACCTTC CASSSANRGGYGYTF
TRBD1 NA TRBJ1-1 TRBV28 TGTGCCAGCAGTTTAGAGACAGGGGACACTGAAGCTTTCTTT CASSLETGDTEAFF
TRBD2 NA TRBJ2-2 TRBV11-2 TGTGCCAGCAGCCCCGAGGGACTAGCGGTCGGGGAGCTGTTTTTT CASSPEGLAVGELFF
NA once TRBJ1-5 TRBV19 TGTGCCAGTAGTCTCAGGTGGGGGAGAAGCAATCAGCCCCAGCATTTT CASSLRWGRSNQPQHF
NA few TRBJ2-6 TRBV4-1 TGCGCCAGCAGCCACCTCGGGACTCCGGGTCTCTCTGGGGCCAACGTCCTGACTTTC CASSHLGTPGLSGANVLTF
TRBD2 NA TRBJ2-3 TRBV20-1 TGCAGTGCTAGGGGGCTAGCGGCGACAGATACGCAGTATTTT CSARGLAATDTQYF
NA NA TRBJ2-1 TRBV6-8 TGTGCCAGCAGTTACTCGAGTCACGTTATGGGCAATGAGCAGTTCTTC CASSYSSHVMGNEQFF
NA many TRBJ2-2 TRBV7-6 TGTGCCAGCAGCTTGGGGAAGGGGGTCGGGGAGCTGTTTTTT CASSLGKGVGELFF
NA NA TRBJ2-2 TRBV27 TGTGCCAGCAGTTTACTCCAGTACACCGGGGAGCTGTTTTTT CASSLLQYTGELFF
TRBD2 few TRBJ2-6 TRBV29-1 TGCAGCGTTCGGGGGGAAGCTGGGGCCAACGTCCTGACTTTC CSVRGEAGANVLTF
NA NA TRBJ1-1 TRBV4-2 TGTGCCAGCAGCCAAGATTACAGCGAAGGCACTGAAGCTTTCTTT CASSQDYSEGTEAFF
TRBD2 NA TRBJ2-3 TRBV7-3 TGTGCCAGCAGCTTAAGGCTAGCGGGGGACGATACGCAGTATTTT CASSLRLAGDDTQYF
NA NA TRBJ2-7 TRBV20-1 TGCAGTGCTAGAGATGGAGGGGCATACGAGCAGTACTTC CSARDGGAYEQYF
NA few TRBJ1-4 TRBV27 TGTGCCAGCGGGGCGCTTCCCGAACGGGCAATTTCACTGTTTTTT CASGALPERAISLFF
TRBD2 many TRBJ2-3 TRBV7-3 TGTGCCAGCAGCTTAGTTTCTAGCGGGGCGAGCACAGATACGCAGTATTTT CASSLVSSGASTDTQYF
NA NA TRBJ1-6 TRBV6-1 TGTGCCAGCAGTGAAGCGGGGACCGGTTCACCCCTCCACTTT CASSEAGTGSPLHF
TRBD2 NA TRBJ2-1 TRBV4-3 TGCGCCAGCAGCCCGGGGAGGGAGTCCGATGAGCAGTTCTTC CASSPGRESDEQFF
NA NA TRBJ1-2 TRBV20-1 TGCAGTGCCCCTAACCAAGGACCCTATGGCTACACCTTC CSAPNQGPYGYTF
NA NA TRBJ2-3 TRBV6-6 TGTGCCAGCAGTTCCCCCAGAGACACCACAGATACGCAGTATTTT CASSSPRDTTDTQYF
NA NA TRBJ1-4 TRBV7-9 TGTGCCAGCACCGGGCCCAGGGTAAAGGAAAAACTGTTTTTT CASTGPRVKEKLFF
TRBD1 NA TRBJ1-1 TRBV15 TGTGCCACTTGGGACAGGGGCGGGAACACTGAAGCTTTCTTT CATWDRGGNTEAFF
TRBD2 NA TRBJ2-3 TRBV7-2 TGTGCCAGCAGCACGGGACTAGCGGGGGACCCGTACTCCACAGATACGCAGTATTTT CASSTGLAGDPYSTDTQYF
TRBD2 few TRBJ2-7 TRBV27 TGTGCCAGCAGTCTACCCTCGCGGACTAGCGGGGGGGGTTGGGAGCAGTACTTC CASSLPSRTSGGGWEQYF
NA many TRBJ1-2 TRBV3-1 TGTGCCAGCAGCCACAAGACAGGAACCTACTATGGCTACACCTTC CASSHKTGTYYGYTF
NA NA TRBJ1-4 TRBV5-4 TGTGCCAGCAGCTCCTCCCCGGGCCCAGACCAACCAACAACTAATGAAAAACTGTTTTTT CASSSSPGPDQPTTNEKLFF
NA NA TRBJ2-3 TRBV3-1 TGTGCCAGCAGCCACCGGACGCTCGACCGAGCAGATACGCAGTATTTT CASSHRTLDRADTQYF
NA NA TRBJ2-1 TRBV6-1 TGTGCCAGCAGTGAAGCAAACCCAGGGGCTCCGTACAATGAGCAGTTCTTC CASSEANPGAPYNEQFF
TRBD2 NA TRBJ2-1 TRBV5-8 TGTGCCAGCAGCTTGTCCGCGGGGGTTTCCTACAATGAGCAGTTCTTC CASSLSAGVSYNEQFF
TRBD1 NA TRBJ2-1 TRBV19 TGTGCCAGCCAACCGGACAGAATATTGGCCAGGGGGAATGAGCAGTTCTTC CASQPDRILARGNEQFF
NA once TRBJ2-1 TRBV27 TGTGCCAGCAGTTTAAGGGTACCCACAAATGAGCAGTTCTTC CASSLRVPTNEQFF
NA many TRBJ2-1 TRBV27 TGTGCCAGCAGTTTTCGTTTTGAGCAGTTCTTC CASSFRFEQFF
NA NA TRBJ2-2 TRBV24-1 TGTGCCACCAGTGATTTGTCGGGCCCGGGGACCGGGGAGCTGTTTTTT CATSDLSGPGTGELFF
NA many TRBJ1-5 TRBV7-8 TGTGCCAGCAGCACCTCCCCTAATCAGCCCCAGCATTTT CASSTSPNQPQHF
NA few TRBJ1-3 TRBV9 TGTGCCAGCAGCGTTTACTCGAGCTCTGGAAACACCATATATTTT CASSVYSSSGNTIYF
TRBD1 few TRBJ2-3 TRBV11-1 TGTGCCAGCAGTCGGGACAGTCTTTTCACAGATACGCAGTATTTT CASSRDSLFTDTQYF
NA NA TRBJ1-2 TRBV9 TGTGCCAGCAGCGTAGATGGAGGGACCTATGGCTACACCTTC CASSVDGGTYGYTF